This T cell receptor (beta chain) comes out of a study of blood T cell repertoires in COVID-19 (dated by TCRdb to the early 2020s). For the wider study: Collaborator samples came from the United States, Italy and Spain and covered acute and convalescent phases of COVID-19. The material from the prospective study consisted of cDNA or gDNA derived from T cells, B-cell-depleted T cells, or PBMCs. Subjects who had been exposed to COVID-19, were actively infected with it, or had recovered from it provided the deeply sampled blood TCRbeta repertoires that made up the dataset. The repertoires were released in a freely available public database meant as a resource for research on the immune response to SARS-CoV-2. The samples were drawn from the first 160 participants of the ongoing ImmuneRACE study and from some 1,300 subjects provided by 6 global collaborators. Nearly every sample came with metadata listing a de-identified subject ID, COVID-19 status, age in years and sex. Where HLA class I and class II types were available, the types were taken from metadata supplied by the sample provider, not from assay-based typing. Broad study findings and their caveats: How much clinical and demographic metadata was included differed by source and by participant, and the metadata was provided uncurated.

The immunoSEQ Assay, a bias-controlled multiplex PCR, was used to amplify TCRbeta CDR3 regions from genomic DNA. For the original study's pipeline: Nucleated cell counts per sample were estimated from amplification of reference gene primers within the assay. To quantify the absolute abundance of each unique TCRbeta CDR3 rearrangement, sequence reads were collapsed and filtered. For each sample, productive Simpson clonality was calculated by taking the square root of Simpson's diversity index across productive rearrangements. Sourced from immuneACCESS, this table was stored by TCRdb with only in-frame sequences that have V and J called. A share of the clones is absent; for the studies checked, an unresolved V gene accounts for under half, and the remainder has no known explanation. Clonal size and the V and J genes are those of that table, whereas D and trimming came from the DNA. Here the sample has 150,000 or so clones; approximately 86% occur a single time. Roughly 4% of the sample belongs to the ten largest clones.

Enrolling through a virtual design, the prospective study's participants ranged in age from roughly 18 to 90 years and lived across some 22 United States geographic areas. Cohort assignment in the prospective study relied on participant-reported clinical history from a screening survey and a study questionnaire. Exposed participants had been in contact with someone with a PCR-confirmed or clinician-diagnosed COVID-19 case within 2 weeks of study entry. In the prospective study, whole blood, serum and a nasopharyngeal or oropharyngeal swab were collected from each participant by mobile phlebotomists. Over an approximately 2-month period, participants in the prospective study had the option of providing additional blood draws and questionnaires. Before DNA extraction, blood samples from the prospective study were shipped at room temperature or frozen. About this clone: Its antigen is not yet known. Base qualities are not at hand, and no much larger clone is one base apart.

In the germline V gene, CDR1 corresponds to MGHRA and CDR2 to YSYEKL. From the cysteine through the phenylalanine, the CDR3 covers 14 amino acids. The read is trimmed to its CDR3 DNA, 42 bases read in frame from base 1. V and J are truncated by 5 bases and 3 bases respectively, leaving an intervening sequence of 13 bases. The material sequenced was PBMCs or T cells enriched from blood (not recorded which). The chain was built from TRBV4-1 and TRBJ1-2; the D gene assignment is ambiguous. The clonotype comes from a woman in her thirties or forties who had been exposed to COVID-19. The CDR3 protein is CASSYPGRDYGYTF. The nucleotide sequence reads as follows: TGCGCCAGCAGCTACCCTGGGAGGGACTATGGCTACACCTTC.